This TCR beta chain was found in a study of T cells in Graves' hyperthyroidism and ophthalmopathy. Study observations and caveats: Most thyroid clonotypes with frequency above 0.001 were detected in blood.

Germline lookup yields CDR1 ENHRY and CDR2 SYGVKD. The V and J ends lost 10 bases and 1 base, in that order; junction bases with no gene match: 12. This CDR3 region has 16 residues. This clonotype was recorded many times. Its antigen is unknown. Diagnostic assessment was based on clinical symptoms, serum thyroxine and TRAb, thyroid ultrasound and orbital computed tomography. Amplification of TCR beta CDR3 regions used RNA as the template. The TCR CDR3 was amplified in a first-round RT-PCR using the HTBI primer set. TCRdb passed the multiplex PCR reads through MiXCR, listing each CDR3 protein once. Seen here are over 250,000 distinct CDR3 sequences, less than 30% observed once, and the top ten hold 25% to 30%.

Sequencing input: blood. The origin of this receptor is a middle-aged man with Graves' hyperthyroidism that later progressed to Graves' ophthalmopathy. The chain links TRBV10-3 to TRBJ2-2; 7 nucleotides match TRBD1. This CDR3 is CATMTNRDRNTGELFF. The CDR3 nucleotides are TGTGCCACCATGACCAACCGGGACAGGAACACCGGGGAGCTGTTTTTT.